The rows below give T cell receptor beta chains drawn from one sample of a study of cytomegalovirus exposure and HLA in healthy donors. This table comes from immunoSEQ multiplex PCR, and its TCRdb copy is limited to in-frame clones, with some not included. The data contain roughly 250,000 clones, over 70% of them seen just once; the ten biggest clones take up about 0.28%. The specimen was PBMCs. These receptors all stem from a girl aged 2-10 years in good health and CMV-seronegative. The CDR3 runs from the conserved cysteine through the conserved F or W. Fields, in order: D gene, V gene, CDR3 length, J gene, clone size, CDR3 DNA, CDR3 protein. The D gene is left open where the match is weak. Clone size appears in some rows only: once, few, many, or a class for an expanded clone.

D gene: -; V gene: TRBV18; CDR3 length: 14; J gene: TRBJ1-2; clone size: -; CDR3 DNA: TGTGCCAGCTCACCACCCGGGCAGGGCCTTGGCTACACCTTC; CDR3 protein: CASSPPGQGLGYTF
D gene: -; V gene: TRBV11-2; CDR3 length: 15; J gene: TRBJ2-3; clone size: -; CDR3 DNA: TGTGCCAGCAGCTCCTGGACAGACAGCACAGATACGCAGTATTTT; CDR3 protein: CASSSWTDSTDTQYF
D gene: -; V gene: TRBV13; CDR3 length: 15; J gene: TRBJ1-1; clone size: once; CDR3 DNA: TGTGCCAGCAGCTTCGAGACCCGGGTGAACACTGAAGCTTTCTTT; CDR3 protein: CASSFETRVNTEAFF
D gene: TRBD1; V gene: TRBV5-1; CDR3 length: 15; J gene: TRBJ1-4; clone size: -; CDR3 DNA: TGCGCCAGCAGCTTGGTGACAGGGGGCGATGAAAAACTGTTTTTT; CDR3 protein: CASSLVTGGDEKLFF
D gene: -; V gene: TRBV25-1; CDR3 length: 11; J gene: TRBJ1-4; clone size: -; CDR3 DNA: TGTGCCAGCTCAGGGTGGTCGGGACTGTTTTTT; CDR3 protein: CASSGWSGLFF
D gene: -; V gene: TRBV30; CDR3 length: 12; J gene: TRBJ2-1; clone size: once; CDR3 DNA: TGTGCCTGGAGTGCCAGGTACAATGAGCAGTTCTTC; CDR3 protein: CAWSARYNEQFF
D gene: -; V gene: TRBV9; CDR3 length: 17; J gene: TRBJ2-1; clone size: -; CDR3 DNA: TGTGCCAGCAGCGTAGAGGGGTGGGACAACTTTTACAATGAGCAGTTCTTC; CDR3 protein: CASSVEGWDNFYNEQFF
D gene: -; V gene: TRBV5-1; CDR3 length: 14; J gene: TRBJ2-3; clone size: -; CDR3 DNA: TGCGCCAGCAGCTTGGTAACAGGGACAGATACGCAGTATTTT; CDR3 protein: CASSLVTGTDTQYF
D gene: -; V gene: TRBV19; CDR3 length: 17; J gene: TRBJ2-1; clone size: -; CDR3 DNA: TGTGCCAGTAGTATAGATCCGGGGTTCGGGGACTACAATGAGCAGTTCTTC; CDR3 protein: CASSIDPGFGDYNEQFF
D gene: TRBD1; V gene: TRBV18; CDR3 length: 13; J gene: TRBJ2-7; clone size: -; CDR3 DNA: TGTGCCAGCTCATCACAGGGGAACGACGAGCAGTACTTC; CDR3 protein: CASSSQGNDEQYF
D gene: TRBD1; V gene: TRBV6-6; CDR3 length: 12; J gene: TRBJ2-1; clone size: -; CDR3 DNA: TGTGCCAGCAGTTCCCGGACAGGGGGACAGTTCTTC; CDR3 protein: CASSSRTGGQFF
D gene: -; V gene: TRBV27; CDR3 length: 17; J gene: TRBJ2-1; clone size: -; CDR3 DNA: TGTGCCAGCAGTTCAAGACCGGGACTTCTCTCCTACAATGAGCAGTTCTTC; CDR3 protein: CASSSRPGLLSYNEQFF
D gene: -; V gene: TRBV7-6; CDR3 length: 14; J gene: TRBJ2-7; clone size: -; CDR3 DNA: TGTGCCAGCAGCCCAGGGTTTCCTCCTGACGAGCAGTACTTC; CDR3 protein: CASSPGFPPDEQYF
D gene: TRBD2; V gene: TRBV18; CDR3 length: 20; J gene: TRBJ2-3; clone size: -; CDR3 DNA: TGTGCCAGCTCACGAGGGACAGGGGGACTAGCGGGGTTATCCACAGATACGCAGTATTTT; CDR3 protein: CASSRGTGGLAGLSTDTQYF
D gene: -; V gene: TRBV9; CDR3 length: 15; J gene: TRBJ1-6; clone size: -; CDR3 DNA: TGTGCCAGCAGCCCCTGGGGGCCCGCTAATTCACCCCTCCACTTT; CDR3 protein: CASSPWGPANSPLHF
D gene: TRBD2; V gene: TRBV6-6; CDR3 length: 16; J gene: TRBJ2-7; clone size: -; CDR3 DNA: TGTGCCAGCAGTTACTCCCTTCGGGGGGGATCCTACGAGCAGTACTTC; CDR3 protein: CASSYSLRGGSYEQYF
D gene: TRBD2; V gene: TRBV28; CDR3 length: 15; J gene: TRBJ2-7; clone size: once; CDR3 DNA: TGTGCCAGCGGGGCGATAGCGGGAGCTCCAGGGGAGCAGTACTTC; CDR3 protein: CASGAIAGAPGEQYF
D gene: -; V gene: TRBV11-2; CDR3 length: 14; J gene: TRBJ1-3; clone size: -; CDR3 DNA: TGTGCCAGCAGCTCATACAAAGAACAGACAACCATATATTTT; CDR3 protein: CASSSYKEQTTIYF
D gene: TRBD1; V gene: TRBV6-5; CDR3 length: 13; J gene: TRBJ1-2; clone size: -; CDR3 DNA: TGTGCCAGCAGCATCCGGACAGGGGATGGCTACACCTTC; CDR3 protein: CASSIRTGDGYTF
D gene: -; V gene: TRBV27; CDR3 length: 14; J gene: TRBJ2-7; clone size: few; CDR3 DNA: TGTGCCAGCAGTTTAGCAAACAGTCCCTACGAGCAGTACTTC; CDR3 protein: CASSLANSPYEQYF
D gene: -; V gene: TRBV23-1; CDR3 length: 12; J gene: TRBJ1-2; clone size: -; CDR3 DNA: TGCGCCAGGACCGGGGGGGCCTATGGCTACACCTTC; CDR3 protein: CARTGGAYGYTF
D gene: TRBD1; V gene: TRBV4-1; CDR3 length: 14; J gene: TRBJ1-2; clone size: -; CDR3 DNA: TGCGCCAGCAGCTCGGGACAGGGGGTTCATGGCTACACCTTC; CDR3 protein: CASSSGQGVHGYTF
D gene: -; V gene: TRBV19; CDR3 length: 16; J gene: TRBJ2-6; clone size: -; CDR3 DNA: TGTGCCAGTAGTATAGACCTAAGCTCTGGGGCCAACGTCCTGACTTTC; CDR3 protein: CASSIDLSSGANVLTF
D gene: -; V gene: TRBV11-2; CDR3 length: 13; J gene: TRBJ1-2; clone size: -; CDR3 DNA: TGTGCCAGCAGCTTGCAGGGGATACGGGGCTACACCTTC; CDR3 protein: CASSLQGIRGYTF
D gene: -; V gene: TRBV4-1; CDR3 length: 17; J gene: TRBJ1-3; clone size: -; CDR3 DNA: TGCGCCAGCAGCCAACGGGTGGCGGCGGTCTCTGGAAACACCATATATTTT; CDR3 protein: CASSQRVAAVSGNTIYF
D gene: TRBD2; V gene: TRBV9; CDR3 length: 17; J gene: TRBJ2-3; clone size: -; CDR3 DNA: TGTGCCAGCAGCCCAGAGGGTGGTAGCGGGGTCACAGATACGCAGTATTTT; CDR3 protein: CASSPEGGSGVTDTQYF
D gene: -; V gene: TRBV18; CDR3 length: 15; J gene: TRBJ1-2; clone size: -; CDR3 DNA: TGTGCCAGCTCACCGGGGCAGAGCGCTAACTATGGCTACACCTTC; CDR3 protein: CASSPGQSANYGYTF
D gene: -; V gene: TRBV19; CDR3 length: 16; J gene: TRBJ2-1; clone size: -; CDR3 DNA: TGTGCCAGTAGTATGATTGCCGGGAGCTCCTACAATGAGCAGTTCTTC; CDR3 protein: CASSMIAGSSYNEQFF
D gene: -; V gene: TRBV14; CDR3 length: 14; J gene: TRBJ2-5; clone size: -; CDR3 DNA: TGTGCCAGCAGCCAACTGCGAGGAACGGAGACCCAGTACTTC; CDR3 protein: CASSQLRGTETQYF
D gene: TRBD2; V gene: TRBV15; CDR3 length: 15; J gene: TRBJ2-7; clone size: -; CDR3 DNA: TGTGCCACTCATGATAGCGGGAGACCCCTGCTCGAGCAGTACTTC; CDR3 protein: CATHDSGRPLLEQYF
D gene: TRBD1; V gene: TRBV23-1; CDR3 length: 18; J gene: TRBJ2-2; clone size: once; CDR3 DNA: TGCGCCAGCAGTCCGATCCCGACAGGGGGAAACTGCACCGGGGAGCTGTTTTTT; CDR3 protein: CASSPIPTGGNCTGELFF
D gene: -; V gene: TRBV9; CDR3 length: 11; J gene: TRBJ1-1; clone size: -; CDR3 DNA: TGTGCCAGCAGCGTTGGCTCTGAAGCTTTCTTT; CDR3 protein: CASSVGSEAFF
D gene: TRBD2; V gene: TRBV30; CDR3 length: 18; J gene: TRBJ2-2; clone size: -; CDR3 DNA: TGTGCCTGGAGTCGGACTAGCGGGGGCCCGGTCGGCACCGGGGAGCTGTTTTTT; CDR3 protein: CAWSRTSGGPVGTGELFF
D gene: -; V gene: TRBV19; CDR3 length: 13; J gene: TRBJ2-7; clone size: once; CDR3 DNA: TGTGCCACCGTCGGACCGGGGTATTACGAGCAGTACTTC; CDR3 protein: CATVGPGYYEQYF
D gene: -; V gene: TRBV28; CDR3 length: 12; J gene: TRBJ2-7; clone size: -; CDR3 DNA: TGTGCCAGCAGCCGGGACACCTACGAGCAGTACTTC; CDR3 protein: CASSRDTYEQYF
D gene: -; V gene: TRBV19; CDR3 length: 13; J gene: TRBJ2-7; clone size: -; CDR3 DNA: TGTGCCAGTCACCAGGGCCTCGGGTACGAGCAGTACTTC; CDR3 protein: CASHQGLGYEQYF
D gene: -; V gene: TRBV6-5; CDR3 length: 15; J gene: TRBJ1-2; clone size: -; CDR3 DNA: TGTGCCAGCAGTTACTCGACTGGGGGCAAGGGAGGCTACACCTTC; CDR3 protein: CASSYSTGGKGGYTF
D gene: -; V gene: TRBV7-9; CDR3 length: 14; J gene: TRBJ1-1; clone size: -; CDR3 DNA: TGTGCCAGCAGCTTAGTGGGAGGAAGCACTGAAGCTTTCTTT; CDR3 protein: CASSLVGGSTEAFF
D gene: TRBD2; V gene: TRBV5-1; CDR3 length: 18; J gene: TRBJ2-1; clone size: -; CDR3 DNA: TGCGCCAGCTCAGGACTAGCGGGAGTACGGGCCCCCTCCAATGAGCAGTTCTTC; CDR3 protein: CASSGLAGVRAPSNEQFF
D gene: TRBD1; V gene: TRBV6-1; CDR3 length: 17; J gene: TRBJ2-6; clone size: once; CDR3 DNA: TGTGCCAGCAGTGACAGGGACAGGGGGCCCGGGGCCAACGTCCTGACTTTC; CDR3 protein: CASSDRDRGPGANVLTF
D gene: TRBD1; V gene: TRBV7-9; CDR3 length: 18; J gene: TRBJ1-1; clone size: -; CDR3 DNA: TGTGCCAGCAGTTACAGGGGGAGAAAACCTCCAATGAACACTGAAGCTTTCTTT; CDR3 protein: CASSYRGRKPPMNTEAFF
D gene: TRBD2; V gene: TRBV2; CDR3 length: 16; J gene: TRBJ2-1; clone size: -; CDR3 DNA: TGTGCCAGCAGTGAAGGGACTAGCGGGAGATACAATGAGCAGTTCTTC; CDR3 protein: CASSEGTSGRYNEQFF
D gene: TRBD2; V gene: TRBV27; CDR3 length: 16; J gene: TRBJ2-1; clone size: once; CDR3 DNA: TGTGCCAGCAGTCCTGGGGCTAGCGGGGGATACAATGAGCAGTTCTTC; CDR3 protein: CASSPGASGGYNEQFF
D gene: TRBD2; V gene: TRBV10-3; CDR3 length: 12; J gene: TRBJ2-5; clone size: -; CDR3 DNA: TGTGCCATCAGTGAATCGGGACTAGCGGGGAACTTC; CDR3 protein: CAISESGLAGNF
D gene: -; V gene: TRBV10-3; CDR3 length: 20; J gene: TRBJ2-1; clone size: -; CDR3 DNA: TGTGCCATCAGTGAGTCCCTCACTAGGGGGACTAACCCAATCTACAATGAGCAGTTCTTC; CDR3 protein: CAISESLTRGTNPIYNEQFF
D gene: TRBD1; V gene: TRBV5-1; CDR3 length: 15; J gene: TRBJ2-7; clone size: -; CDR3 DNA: TGCGCCAGCAGCCCCCAGGGACAGGGCTCCTACGAGCAGTACTTC; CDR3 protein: CASSPQGQGSYEQYF
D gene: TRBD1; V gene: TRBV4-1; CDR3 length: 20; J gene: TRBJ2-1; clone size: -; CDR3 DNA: TGCGCCAGCAGCCCCTTCACCGGGACAGGGGGTTGGAGCTCCTACAATGAGCAGTTCTTC; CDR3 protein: CASSPFTGTGGWSSYNEQFF
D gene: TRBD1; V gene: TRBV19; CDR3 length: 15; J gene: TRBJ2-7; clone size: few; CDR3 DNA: TGTGCCAGTAGTATCCGCGGGACAGGGGCCTACGAGCAGTACTTC; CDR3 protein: CASSIRGTGAYEQYF
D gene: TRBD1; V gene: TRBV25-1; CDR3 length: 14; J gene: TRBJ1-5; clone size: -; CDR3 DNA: TGTGCCAGCAGTGCGGCAGGGGGTTTCGAGCCCCAGCATTTT; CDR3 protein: CASSAAGGFEPQHF
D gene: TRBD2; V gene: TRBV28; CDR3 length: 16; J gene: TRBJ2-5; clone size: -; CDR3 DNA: TGTGCCAGCAGTTCTGGACTAGCGGACCTACAAGAGACCCAGTACTTC; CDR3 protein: CASSSGLADLQETQYF
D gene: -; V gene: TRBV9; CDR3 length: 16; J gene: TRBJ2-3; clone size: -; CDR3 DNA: TGTGCCAGCAGCGTCTACTCGGACAGTAGCACAGATACGCAGTATTTT; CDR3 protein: CASSVYSDSSTDTQYF
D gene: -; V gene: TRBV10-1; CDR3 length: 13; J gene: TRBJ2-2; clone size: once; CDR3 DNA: TGCGCCAGCAGTGCAGGGGATACCGGGGAGCTGTTTTTT; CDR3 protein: CASSAGDTGELFF
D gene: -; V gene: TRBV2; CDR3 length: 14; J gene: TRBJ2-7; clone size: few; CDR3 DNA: TGTGCCAGCAGTGAACAGGGGAGCTCCTACGAGCAGTACTTC; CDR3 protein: CASSEQGSSYEQYF
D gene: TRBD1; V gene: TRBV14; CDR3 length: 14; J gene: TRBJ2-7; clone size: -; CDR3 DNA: TGTGCCAGTAGCCAATCGGGGACAGGATACGAGCAGTACTTC; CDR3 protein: CASSQSGTGYEQYF